This entry concerns a single T cell receptor beta chain. Repertoires were generated with immunoSEQ multiplex PCR, while TCRdb's copy carries only in-frame clones and drops some. The profile shows about 240,000 clones, 86% of them singletons. The source of the sample is a study of blood T cell repertoires in COVID-19. Whole-study context: COVID-19 samples from acute and convalescent phases originated in the United States, Italy and Spain. In each case, the material was cDNA or gDNA derived from T cells, B-cell-depleted T cells, or PBMCs.

The germline V gene has CDR1 LNHDA and CDR2 SQIVND (reference sequence). Trimming removed 2 bases from V and 7 bases from J; junction bases left unmatched: 12. This CDR3 comprises 16 residues. The chain recombines TRBV19 with TRBJ2-5, with 8 bases lining up with TRBD2. This clonotype was obtained from a man of 80 years or more with acute or convalescent COVID-19. The source material was peripheral blood. Here the CDR3 reads CASSIKSGGPSGTQYF. The CDR3 DNA is TGTGCCAGTAGTATAAAAAGCGGGGGCCCATCGGGGACCCAGTACTTC.